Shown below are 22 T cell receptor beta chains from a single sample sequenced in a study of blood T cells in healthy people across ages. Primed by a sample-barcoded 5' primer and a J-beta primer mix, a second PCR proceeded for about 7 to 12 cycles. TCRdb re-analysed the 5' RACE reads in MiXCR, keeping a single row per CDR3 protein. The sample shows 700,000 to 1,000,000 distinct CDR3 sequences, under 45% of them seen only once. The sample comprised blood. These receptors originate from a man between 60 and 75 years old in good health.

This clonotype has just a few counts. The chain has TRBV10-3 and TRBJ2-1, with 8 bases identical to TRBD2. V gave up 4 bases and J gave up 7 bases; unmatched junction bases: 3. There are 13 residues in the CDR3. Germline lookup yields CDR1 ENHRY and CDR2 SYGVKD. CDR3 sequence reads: CAISGGTRNEQFF. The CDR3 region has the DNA TGTGCCATCAGTGGGGGGACTAGAAATGAGCAGTTCTTC.

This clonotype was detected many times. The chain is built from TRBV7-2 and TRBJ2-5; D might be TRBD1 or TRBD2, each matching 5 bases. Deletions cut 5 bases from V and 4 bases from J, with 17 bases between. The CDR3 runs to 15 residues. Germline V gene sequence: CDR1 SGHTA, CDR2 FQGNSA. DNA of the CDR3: TGTGCCAGCAGCCGGGGCCATACTAATAGAGAGACCCAGTACTTC. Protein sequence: CASSRGHTNRETQYF.

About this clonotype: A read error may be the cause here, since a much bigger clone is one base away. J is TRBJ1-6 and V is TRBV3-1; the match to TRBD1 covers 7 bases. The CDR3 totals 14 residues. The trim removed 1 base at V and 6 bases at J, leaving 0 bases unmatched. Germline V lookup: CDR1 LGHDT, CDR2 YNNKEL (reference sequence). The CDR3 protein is CASSQGTGNSPLHF. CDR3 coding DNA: TGTGCCAGCAGCCAAGGGACAGGTAATTCACCCCTCCACTTT. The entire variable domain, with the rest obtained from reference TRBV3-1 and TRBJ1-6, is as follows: DTAVSQTPKYLVTQMGNDKSIKCEQNLGHDTMYWYKQDSKKFLKIMFSYNNKELIINETVPNRFSPKSPDKAHLNLHINSLELGDSAVYFCASSQGTGNSPLHFGNGTRLTVT.

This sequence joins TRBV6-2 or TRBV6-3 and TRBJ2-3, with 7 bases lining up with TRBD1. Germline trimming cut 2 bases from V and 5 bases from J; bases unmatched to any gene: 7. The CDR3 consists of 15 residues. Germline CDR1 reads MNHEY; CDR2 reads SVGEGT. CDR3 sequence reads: CASSYPTGFGDTQYF. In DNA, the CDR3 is TGTGCCAGCAGTTACCCGACAGGGTTCGGAGATACGCAGTATTTT.

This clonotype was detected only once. The CDR3 protein is CASSLGGALSADTQYF. CDR3 sequence (DNA): TGTGCCAGCAGCTTAGGGGGGGCCCTGTCAGCAGATACGCAGTATTTT. The chain is built from TRBV13 and TRBJ2-3; D might be TRBD1 (6 bases). The CDR3 has 16 residues. V lost 0 bases and J lost 4, with 14 bases in between. Germline V gives CDR1 PRHDT, CDR2 FYEKMQ (reference sequence).

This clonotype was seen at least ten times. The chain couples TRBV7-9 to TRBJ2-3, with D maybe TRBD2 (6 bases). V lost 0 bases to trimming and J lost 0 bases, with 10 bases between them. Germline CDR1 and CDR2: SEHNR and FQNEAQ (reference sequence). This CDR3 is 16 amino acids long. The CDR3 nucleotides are TGTGCCAGCAGCTTAGCGCGGGGAGCTAGCACAGATACGCAGTATTTT. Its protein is CASSLARGASTDTQYF.

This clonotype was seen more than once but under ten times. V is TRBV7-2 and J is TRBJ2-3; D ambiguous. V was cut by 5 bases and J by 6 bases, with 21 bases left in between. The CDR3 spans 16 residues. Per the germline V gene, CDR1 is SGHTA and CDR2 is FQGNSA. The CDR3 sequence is CASSGPAYPHRDTQYF. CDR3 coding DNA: TGTGCCAGCAGCGGCCCCGCCTACCCCCATAGGGATACGCAGTATTTT. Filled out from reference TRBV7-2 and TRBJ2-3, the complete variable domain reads GAGVSQSPSNKVTEKGKDVELRCDPISGHTALYWYRQSLGQGLEFLIYFQGNSAPDKSGLPSDRFSAERTGGSVSTLTIQRTQQEDSAVYLCASSGPAYPHRDTQYFGPGTRLTVL.

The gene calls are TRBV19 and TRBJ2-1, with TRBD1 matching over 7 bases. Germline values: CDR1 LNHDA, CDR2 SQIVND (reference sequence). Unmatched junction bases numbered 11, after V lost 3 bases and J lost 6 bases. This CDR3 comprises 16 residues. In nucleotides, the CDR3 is TGTGCCAGTAGTATCTCCCGGGACAGAGGATCCAATGAGCAGTTCTTC. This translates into CASSISRDRGSNEQFF.

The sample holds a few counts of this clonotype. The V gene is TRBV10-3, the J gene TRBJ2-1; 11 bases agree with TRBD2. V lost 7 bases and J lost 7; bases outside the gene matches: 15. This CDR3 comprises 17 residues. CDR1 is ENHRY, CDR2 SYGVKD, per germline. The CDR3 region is CAIKGETGLAVKNEQFF. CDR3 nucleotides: TGTGCCATCAAGGGAGAGACGGGACTAGCGGTTAAAAATGAGCAGTTCTTC.

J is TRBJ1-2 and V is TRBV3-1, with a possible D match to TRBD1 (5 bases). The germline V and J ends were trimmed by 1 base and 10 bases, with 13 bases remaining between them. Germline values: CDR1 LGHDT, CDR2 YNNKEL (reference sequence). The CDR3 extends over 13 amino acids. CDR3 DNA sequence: TGTGCCAGCAGCCAAGTTAGGCTGGGGGACTACACCTTC. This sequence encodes CASSQVRLGDYTF.

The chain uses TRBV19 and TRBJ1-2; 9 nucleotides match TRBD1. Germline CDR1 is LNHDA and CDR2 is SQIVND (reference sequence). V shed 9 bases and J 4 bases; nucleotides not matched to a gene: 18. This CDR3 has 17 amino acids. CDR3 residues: CASKGVFGTGGVYGYTF. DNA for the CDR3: TGTGCCAGCAAGGGGGTCTTTGGCACAGGGGGCGTCTATGGCTACACCTTC.

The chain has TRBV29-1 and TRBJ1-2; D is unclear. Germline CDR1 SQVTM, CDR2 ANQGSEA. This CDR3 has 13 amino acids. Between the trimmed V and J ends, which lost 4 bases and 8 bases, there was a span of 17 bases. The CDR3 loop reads CSVASFGSLGYTF. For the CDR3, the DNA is TGCAGCGTTGCGTCTTTCGGCAGCTTGGGCTACACCTTC.

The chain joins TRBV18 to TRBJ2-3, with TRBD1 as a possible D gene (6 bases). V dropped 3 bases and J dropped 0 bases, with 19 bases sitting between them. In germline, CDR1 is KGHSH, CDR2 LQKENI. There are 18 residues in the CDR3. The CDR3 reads CASSPTYGQGISTDTQYF. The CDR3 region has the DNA TGTGCCAGCTCACCGACCTACGGGCAGGGGATTAGCACAGATACGCAGTATTTT.

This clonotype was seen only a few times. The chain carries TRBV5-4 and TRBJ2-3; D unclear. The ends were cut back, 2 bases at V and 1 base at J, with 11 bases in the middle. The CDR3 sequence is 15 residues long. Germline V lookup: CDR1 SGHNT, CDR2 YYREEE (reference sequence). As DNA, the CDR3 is TGTGCCAGCAGCTTTGGCGTGCCGGGCACAGATACGCAGTATTTT. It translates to CASSFGVPGTDTQYF.

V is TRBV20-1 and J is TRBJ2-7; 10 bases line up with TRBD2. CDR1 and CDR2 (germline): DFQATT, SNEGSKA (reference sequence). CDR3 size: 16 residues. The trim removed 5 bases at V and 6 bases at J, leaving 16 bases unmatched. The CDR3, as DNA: TGCAGTGCTCAGGGTATCGAGCGGGGGGGGTTTTCCGAGCAGTACTTC. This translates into CSAQGIERGGFSEQYF.

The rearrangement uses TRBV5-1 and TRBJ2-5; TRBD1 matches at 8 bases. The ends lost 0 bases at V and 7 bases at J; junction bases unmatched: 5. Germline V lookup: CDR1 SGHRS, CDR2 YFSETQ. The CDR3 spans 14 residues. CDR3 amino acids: CASSLGQGSGTQYF. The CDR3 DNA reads TGCGCCAGCAGCTTGGGACAGGGGTCGGGGACCCAGTACTTC.

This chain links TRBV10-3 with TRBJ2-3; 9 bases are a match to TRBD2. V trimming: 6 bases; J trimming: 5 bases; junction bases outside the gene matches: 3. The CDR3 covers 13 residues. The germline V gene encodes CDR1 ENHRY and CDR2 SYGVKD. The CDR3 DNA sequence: TGTGCCATCAGCGAGACTAGCGGAGATACGCAGTATTTT. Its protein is CAISETSGDTQYF.

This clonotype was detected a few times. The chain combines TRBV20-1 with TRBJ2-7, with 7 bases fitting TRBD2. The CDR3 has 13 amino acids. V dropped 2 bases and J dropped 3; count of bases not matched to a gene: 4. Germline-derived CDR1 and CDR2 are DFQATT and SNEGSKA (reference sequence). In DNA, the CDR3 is TGCAGTGCTAGAAGCGGGGAATTCTACGAGCAGTACTTC. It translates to CSARSGEFYEQYF.

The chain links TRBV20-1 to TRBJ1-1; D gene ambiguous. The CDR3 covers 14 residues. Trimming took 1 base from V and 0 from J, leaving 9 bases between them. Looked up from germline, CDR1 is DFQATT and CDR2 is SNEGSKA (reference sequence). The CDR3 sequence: CSARARRLNTEAFF. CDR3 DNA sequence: TGCAGTGCTAGAGCCCGAAGATTGAACACTGAAGCTTTCTTT.

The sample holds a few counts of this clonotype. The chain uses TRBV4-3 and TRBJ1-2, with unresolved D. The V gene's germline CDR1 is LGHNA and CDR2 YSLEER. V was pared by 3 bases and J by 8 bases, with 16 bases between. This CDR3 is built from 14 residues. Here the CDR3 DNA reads TGCGCCAGCAGCCAGGCTGGGAAGTCGGGCGGCTACACCTTC. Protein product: CASSQAGKSGGYTF.

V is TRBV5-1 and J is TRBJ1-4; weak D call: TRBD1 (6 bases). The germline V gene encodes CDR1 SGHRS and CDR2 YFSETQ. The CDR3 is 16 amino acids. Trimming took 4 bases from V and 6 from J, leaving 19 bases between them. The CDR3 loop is CASSREGRQVDEKLFF. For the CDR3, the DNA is TGCGCCAGCAGCCGGGAGGGACGACAGGTCGATGAAAAACTGTTTTTT.

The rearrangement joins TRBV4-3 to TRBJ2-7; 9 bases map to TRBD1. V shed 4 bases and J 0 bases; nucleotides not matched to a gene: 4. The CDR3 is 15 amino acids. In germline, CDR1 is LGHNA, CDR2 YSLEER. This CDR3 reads CASSRGTGTSYEQYF. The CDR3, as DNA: TGCGCCAGCAGCCGCGGGACAGGGACCTCCTACGAGCAGTACTTC.